The T cell receptor (beta chain) described here comes from a study of T cell repertoires in cytomegalovirus infection. Study as a whole: Based on public TCR beta signatures, there were indications of CMV infection and of a matching HLA type. Whole-study results and caveats: The cumulative frequency of public TCR beta families distinguished individuals who carried CMV together with the relevant HLA. HLA-C-restricted CMV-specific TCR beta clonotypes prevailed in the ex vivo response.

Losses at the gene ends were 5 bases for V and 4 bases for J; bases not matched to a gene: 9. This CDR3 comprises 16 residues. From germline, CDR1 is SEHNR and CDR2 FQNEAQ (reference sequence). TCRdb analysed the reads with MiXCR anew, one entry per CDR3 protein. This table holds roughly 230,000 distinct CDR3 sequences, about 18% found once. Ten or more counts support this clonotype. Its antigen remains unidentified. The J gene is TRBJ2-1, the V gene TRBV7-9, with 9 bases lining up with TRBD2. This receptor was taken from a human donor in good health (CMV status not recorded). Some clones in this sample may be carry-over from other donors' samples. The sequenced sample consisted of CD8+ T cells from PBMCs. This chain's CDR3 is CASSPRQAGGYNEQFF. In DNA, the CDR3 is TGTGCCAGCAGCCCCCGGCAGGCGGGGGGGTACAATGAGCAGTTCTTC.